Below are 22 T cell receptor beta chains sequenced from a single sample in a study of cytomegalovirus exposure and HLA in healthy donors. Sequencing used immunoSEQ multiplex PCR; TCRdb keeps in-frame clones, though not all of them. In the table there are 130,000 or so clones, roughly 87% of which are singletons. The sample consisted of PBMCs. The receptor set was obtained from a woman in her late teens or twenties in good health and CMV-seropositive.

This clone was seen a single time. The chain is built from TRBV19 and TRBJ2-3, with a tentative D call TRBD2 (7 bases). From germline, CDR1 is LNHDA and CDR2 SQIVND (reference sequence). The CDR3 spans 16 residues. V dropped 4 bases and J dropped 3 bases, with 17 bases sitting between them. CDR3 nucleotide sequence: TGTGCCAGTAGTACTTACAGCAGGGGAGGGACAGATACGCAGTATTTT. Protein product: CASSTYSRGGTDTQYF.

The chain recombines TRBV1 with TRBJ2-1; the DNA was not compared with TRBD2, the D call given in the table. TRBV1 is reported as a pseudogene. There are 20 residues in the CDR3. The CDR3 DNA reads TGCACCAGCAGCCAAATTGGGACTAGCGGGGCTCTGTTGGCGGACAATGAGCAGTTCTTC. It translates to CTSSQIGTSGALLADNEQFF.

The chain employs TRBV5-1 and TRBJ2-3, with D tentatively TRBD1 (8 bases). Per the germline V gene, CDR1 is SGHRS and CDR2 is YFSETQ. The V and J ends lost 7 bases and 1 base respectively, with 13 bases between them. The CDR3 extends over 14 amino acids. The CDR3 sequence: CASRGGQGTDTQYF. CDR3 sequence (DNA): TGCGCCAGCCGCGGGGGACAGGGCACAGATACGCAGTATTTT. The entire variable domain, with the rest obtained from reference TRBV5-1 and TRBJ2-3, is as follows: KAGVTQTPRYLIKTRGQQVTLSCSPISGHRSVSWYQQTPGQGLQFLFEYFSETQRNKGNFPGRFSGRQFSNSRSEMNVSTLELGDSALYLCASRGGQGTDTQYFGPGTRLTVL.

This clone has a handful of counts. This rearrangement joins TRBV28 to TRBJ1-2; 9 bases match TRBD1. Trimming cost V 6 bases and J 4 bases; bases outside gene matches: 9. This CDR3 is built from 15 residues. CDR1 and CDR2 (germline): MDHEN, SYDVKM. The CDR3 DNA sequence: TGTGCCAGCAGACCGGGACAGGGTACAGGCTATGGCTACACCTTC. Residues: CASRPGQGTGYGYTF.

The rearrangement joins TRBV10-2 to TRBJ1-1, with a possible D match to TRBD1 (6 bases). CDR1 and CDR2 (germline): WSHSY, SAAADI. There are 14 residues in the CDR3. Trimming cost V 0 bases and J 1 base, with 6 bases left between them. The chain's CDR3 is CASSESGGNTEAFF. The CDR3, as DNA: TGCGCCAGCAGTGAGTCAGGGGGGAACACTGAAGCTTTCTTT.

The chain links TRBV30 to TRBJ2-7; D ambiguous. Germline V gives CDR1 GTSNPN, CDR2 SVGIG (reference sequence). V was cut by 0 bases and J by 4 bases, with 7 bases left in between. The CDR3 runs 12 residues. Here the CDR3 reads CAWSVLTYEQYF. In nucleotides, the CDR3 is TGTGCCTGGAGTGTACTTACGTACGAGCAGTACTTC.

The chain has TRBV19 and TRBJ1-5; TRBD1 might be the D (5 bases). CDR3 length: 17 amino acids. Between the trimmed V and J ends, which lost 5 bases and 1 base, there was a span of 18 bases. The germline gives CDR1 LNHDA, CDR2 SQIVND (reference sequence). The CDR3 protein is CASSLLTDRRSNQPQHF. CDR3 nucleotide sequence: TGTGCCAGTAGTTTACTAACCGACAGACGAAGCAATCAGCCCCAGCATTTT.

The chain joins TRBV9 to TRBJ2-2; the D is unclear. This CDR3 is built from 14 residues. V was trimmed by 0 bases and J by 5 bases, leaving 8 bases between them. Germline lookup yields CDR1 SGDLS and CDR2 YYNGEE. The CDR3 DNA sequence: TGTGCCAGCAGCGTAGTATCCGGGACCGGGGAGCTGTTTTTT. It specifies CASSVVSGTGELFF.

The chain has TRBV28 and TRBJ1-1; 7 positions match TRBD1. From germline, CDR1 is MDHEN and CDR2 SYDVKM. The CDR3 is 15 amino acids. J gave up 5 bases and V 2 bases, and 8 bases lay outside the gene matches. In DNA form, the CDR3 reads TGTGCCAGCAGTTTAGCGGAGGGGGCGTGGACTGAAGCTTTCTTT. This codes for CASSLAEGAWTEAFF.

V and J are TRBV5-6 and TRBJ2-7; TRBD1 aligns across 8 bases. The V gene's germline CDR1 is SGHDT and CDR2 YYEEEE. The CDR3 has 14 amino acids. Trimming cost V 4 bases and J 7 bases; bases outside gene matches: 10. The CDR3 spells CASSTPGGVKEQYF. In DNA form, the CDR3 reads TGTGCCAGCAGCACACCAGGGGGCGTCAAGGAGCAGTACTTC.

This clone was seen once. The gene calls are TRBV28 and TRBJ2-7, with 11 bases aligning to TRBD2. J gave up 6 bases and V 6 bases, and 10 bases lay outside the gene matches. The CDR3 spans 15 residues. CDR1 is MDHEN, CDR2 SYDVKM, per germline. The CDR3 DNA follows: TGTGCCAGCAGAAAAAATAGCGGGGGGGCTGGCGAGCAGTACTTC. Translated, it gives CASRKNSGGAGEQYF.

The chain links TRBV27 to TRBJ2-3, with a weak D call TRBD1 (5 bases). The germline gives CDR1 MNHEY, CDR2 SMNVEV (reference sequence). CDR3 length: 13 amino acids. Trimming cost V 7 bases and J 7 bases, with 15 bases left between them. The CDR3 DNA sequence: TGTGCCAGCACCTCTCCAGGGATTTATACGCAGTATTTT. Its protein is CASTSPGIYTQYF.

The rearrangement uses TRBV30 and TRBJ2-1; D perhaps matches TRBD1 (6 bases). Germline assignment: CDR1 GTSNPN and CDR2 SVGIG (reference sequence). Trimming took off 5 bases at V and 9 bases at J, with 14 bases between the two ends. This CDR3 is 12 amino acids long. The CDR3 region is CAWGETGLEQFF. CDR3 in DNA: TGTGCCTGGGGAGAAACAGGGCTTGAGCAGTTCTTC.

The chain uses TRBV23-1 and TRBJ1-2; maybe TRBD1 (5 bases). TRBV23-1 is an open reading frame whose function is uncertain. V lost 3 bases to trimming and J lost 4 bases, with 21 bases between them. CDR3 length equals 17 residues. The CDR3 is CASSHSPRQPAVYGYTF. The CDR3 region has the DNA TGCGCCAGCAGTCATTCCCCCCGACAGCCTGCCGTCTATGGCTACACCTTC.

V and J are TRBV28 and TRBJ1-1; 8 positions match TRBD1. Unmatched junction bases numbered 5, after V lost 5 bases and J lost 0 bases. This CDR3 spans 15 amino acids. CDR1 and CDR2 (germline): MDHEN, SYDVKM. The chain's CDR3 is CASSPTTGVNTEAFF. The CDR3 nucleotides are TGTGCCAGCAGTCCTACGACAGGGGTGAACACTGAAGCTTTCTTT.

The CDR3 sequence: CASSRDRGYTEAFF. In DNA, the CDR3 is TGCGCCAGCAGCCGGGACAGGGGGTACACTGAAGCTTTCTTT. The chain employs TRBV4-1 and TRBJ1-1; the match to TRBD1 covers 11 bases. Looked up from germline, CDR1 is MGHRA and CDR2 is YSYEKL. Trimming took 4 bases from V and 3 from J; bases not matched to a gene: 1. This CDR3 is built from 14 residues.

The rearrangement joins TRBV9 to TRBJ1-1; the D gene is possibly TRBD1 (5 bases). Trimming removed 3 bases from V and 3 bases from J, with 12 bases in between. CDR3 length equals 14 residues. Per germline, CDR1 SGDLS and CDR2 YYNGEE. This CDR3 is CASSAQDRDTEAFF. CDR3 sequence (DNA): TGTGCCAGCAGCGCACAGGACCGCGACACTGAAGCTTTCTTT.

The CDR3 here is CASTYQERVNEQFF. For the CDR3, the DNA is TGTGCCAGCACCTACCAAGAACGGGTCAATGAGCAGTTCTTC. The V call is TRBV2, the J call TRBJ2-1; no clear D. Germline loops: CDR1 SNHLY, CDR2 FYNNEI. The V end lost 7 bases, the J end lost 6 bases, and 16 bases lay between the germline ends. The CDR3 consists of 14 residues.

The chain combines TRBV2 with TRBJ2-7; 9 nucleotides align to TRBD1. CDR1 SNHLY and CDR2 FYNNEI come from the germline V gene. The CDR3 consists of 13 residues. V was clipped by 6 bases and J by 4 bases; unmatched bases: 4. CDR3: CASSRDRDYEQYF. DNA for the CDR3: TGTGCCAGCAGCCGGGACAGGGATTACGAGCAGTACTTC.

The chain uses TRBV7-2 and TRBJ2-1; TRBD2 agrees at 9 bases. Germline-derived CDR1 and CDR2 are SGHTA and FQGNSA. Trimming took 5 bases from V and 7 from J; bases not matched to a gene: 12. The CDR3 consists of 16 residues. DNA of the CDR3: TGTGCCAGCAGCACCCCCGGCGGGGGGGCCGGAAATGAGCAGTTCTTC. Protein: CASSTPGGGAGNEQFF.

This sequence joins TRBV27 and TRBJ2-3; 10 bases map to TRBD1. This CDR3 spans 15 amino acids. Per the germline V gene, CDR1 is MNHEY and CDR2 is SMNVEV (reference sequence). With 3 bases clipped from V and 4 bases from J, the junction kept 4 bases outside the gene matches. The DNA of the CDR3 is TGTGCCAGCAGTTTTCTTGGGACAGGGGCAGATACGCAGTATTTT. Encoded protein: CASSFLGTGADTQYF.

The genes are TRBV5-1 and TRBJ2-1; TRBD2 is a possible D gene (5 bases). Trimming cost V 4 bases and J 0 bases, with 14 bases left between them. From germline, CDR1 is SGHRS and CDR2 YFSETQ. The CDR3 has 16 amino acids. CDR3 protein: CASSQGGFYSYNEQFF. CDR3 sequence (DNA): TGCGCCAGCAGCCAAGGCGGGTTTTACTCCTACAATGAGCAGTTCTTC.